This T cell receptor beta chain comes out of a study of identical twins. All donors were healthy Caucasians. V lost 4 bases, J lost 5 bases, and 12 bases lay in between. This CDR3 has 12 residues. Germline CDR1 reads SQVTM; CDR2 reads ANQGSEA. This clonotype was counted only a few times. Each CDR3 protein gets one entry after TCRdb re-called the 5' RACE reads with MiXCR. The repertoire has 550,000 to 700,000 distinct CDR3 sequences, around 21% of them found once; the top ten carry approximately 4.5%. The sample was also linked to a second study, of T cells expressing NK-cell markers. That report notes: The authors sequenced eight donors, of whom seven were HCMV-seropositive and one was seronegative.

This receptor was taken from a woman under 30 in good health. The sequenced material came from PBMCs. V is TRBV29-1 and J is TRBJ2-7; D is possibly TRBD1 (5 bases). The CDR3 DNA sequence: TGCAGCGTTGTTAGGTGGGGCCACGAGCAGTACTTC. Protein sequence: CSVVRWGHEQYF.